This T cell receptor beta chain was captured in a study of CD8 T cells in ankylosing spondylitis (dated by TCRdb to 2016 to 2017). For context, the study as a whole: T cell receptor beta repertoires were profiled in healthy donors and ankylosing spondylitis patients so that disease-linked TCR variants could be found. In total, the full study cohort was made up of approximately 99 healthy donors and about two dozen ankylosing spondylitis patients. Peripheral blood samples were taken, and synovial fluid was additionally collected from ankylosing spondylitis patients.

Sequenced on an Illumina HiSeq 2500. TCR beta libraries were prepared by quantitative 5'-RACE with molecular barcodes. As for the original processing: A new computational method based on a probabilistic model of VDJ rearrangement was used to identify disease-linked TCR variants. Through fastp at Q25 and MiXCR, TCRdb rebuilt clones from the public reads, retaining in-frame beta chains. Each record represents a unique CDR3 protein, reported with the most common genes and DNA among its rows. The V and J calls here are based on TCRdb, not the publication. For this sample the table gives fewer than 650,000 distinct CDR3 sequences, of which approximately 12% were detected only once. The ten largest clonotypes hold nearly 7% of the sample. General study outcomes and caveats: Blood from ankylosing spondylitis patients appeared to be characterized by a TCR beta motif composed of 7 to 9 highly homologous amino acid variants. According to the report, matched synovial fluid samples from ankylosing spondylitis patients were significantly enriched for the disease-linked clones. Some TCR beta motif variants had previously been reported in synovial fluid and blood of reactive arthritis patients, which suggested common disease-initiation mechanisms. In peripheral blood, the disease-linked clones were found at relatively low frequencies and had a CD8+ phenotype.

This clonotype was seen at least ten times. The antigen this receptor binds is unknown. Base qualities are missing; no much larger clone stands one base away. Trimming leaves V shorter by 5 bases and J shorter by 12 bases, with the junction holding 8 bases beyond the gene matches. CDR3 length: 14 amino acids, cysteine to phenylalanine. CDR3 DNA is the only sequence kept; it has 42 bases, read in frame from the first base. In the germline V gene, CDR1 corresponds to SGHNT and CDR2 to YENEEA. This clonotype was sampled from a male donor with ankylosing spondylitis. The sequence links TRBV11-3 to TRBJ2-1, and 12 junctional nucleotides match TRBD2. Sequencing used blood, either unsorted or a sorted T cell fraction (not recorded which). The CDR3 protein sequence reads: CASSEGLAGMGQFF. The base sequence is TGTGCCAGCAGCGAAGGACTAGCGGGGATGGGGCAGTTCTTC.